Below, one TCR beta chain is given with its context. Participants' own reports of clinical history determined their cohort assignment. This entry belongs to a study of blood T cell repertoires in COVID-19. The overall study: PBMCs, B-cell-depleted T cells, or T cells were the source of the cDNA or gDNA that made up the material.

Authors' analysis steps: Amplification with reference gene primers provided the estimates of nucleated cell counts. Some clones are missing from TCRdb's copy, which holds only in-frame ones; the method was immunoSEQ multiplex PCR. V, J and clone size are taken as reported in that table, and D and trimming were inferred from the DNA itself. Of about 240,000 clones listed, 87% were seen once; the top ten hold 2% to 3%. This CDR3 region has 13 residues. V shed 6 bases and J shed 4 bases, with 12 bases lying between them. The V gene's germline CDR1 is MNHEY and CDR2 SVGEGT. Material: PBMCs or T cells enriched from blood (not recorded which). This sequence was found in a woman aged 30 to 39 with acute COVID-19. This chain uses TRBV6-2 or TRBV6-3 with TRBJ1-2; the D gene is possibly TRBD1 (6 bases). As DNA, the CDR3 is TGTGCCAGCAGCCCGACAGGAACCTATGGCTACACCTTC. This encodes CASSPTGTYGYTF.